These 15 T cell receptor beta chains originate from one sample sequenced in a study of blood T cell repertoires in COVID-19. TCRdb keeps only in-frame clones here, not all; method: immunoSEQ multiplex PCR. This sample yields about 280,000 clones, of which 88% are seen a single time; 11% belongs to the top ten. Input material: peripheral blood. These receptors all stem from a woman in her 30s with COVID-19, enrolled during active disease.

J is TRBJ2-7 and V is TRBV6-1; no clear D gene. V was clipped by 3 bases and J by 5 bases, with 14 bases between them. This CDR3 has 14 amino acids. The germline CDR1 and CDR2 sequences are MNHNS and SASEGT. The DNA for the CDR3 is TGTGCCAGCAGTGATGCCCTATTATTCCACGAGCAGTACTTC. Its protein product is CASSDALLFHEQYF.

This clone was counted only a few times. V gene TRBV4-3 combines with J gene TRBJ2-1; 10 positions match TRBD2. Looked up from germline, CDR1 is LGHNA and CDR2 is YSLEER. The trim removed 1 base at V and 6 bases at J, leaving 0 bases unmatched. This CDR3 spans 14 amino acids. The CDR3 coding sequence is TGCGCCAGCAGCCAAGCTAGCGGGGGCAATGAGCAGTTCTTC. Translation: CASSQASGGNEQFF.

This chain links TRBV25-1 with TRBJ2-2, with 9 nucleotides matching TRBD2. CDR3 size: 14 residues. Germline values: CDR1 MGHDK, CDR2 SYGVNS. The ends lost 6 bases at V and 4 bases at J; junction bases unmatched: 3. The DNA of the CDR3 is TGTGCCAGCAGCCTAGCGGGAAGCACCGGGGAGCTGTTTTTT. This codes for CASSLAGSTGELFF.

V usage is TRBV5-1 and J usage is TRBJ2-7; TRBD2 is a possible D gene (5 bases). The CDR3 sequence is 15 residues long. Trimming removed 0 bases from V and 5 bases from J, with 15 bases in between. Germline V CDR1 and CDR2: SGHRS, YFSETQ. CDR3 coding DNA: TGCGCCAGCAGCTTGGGGCCGGGGTTGGCCGACGAGCAGTACTTC. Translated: CASSLGPGLADEQYF.

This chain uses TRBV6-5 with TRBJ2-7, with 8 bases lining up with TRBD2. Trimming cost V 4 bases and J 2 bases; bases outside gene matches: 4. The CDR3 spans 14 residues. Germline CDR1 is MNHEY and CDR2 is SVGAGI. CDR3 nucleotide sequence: TGTGCCAGCAGTTCCCGGACTAGCCCCTACGAGCAGTACTTC. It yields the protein CASSSRTSPYEQYF.

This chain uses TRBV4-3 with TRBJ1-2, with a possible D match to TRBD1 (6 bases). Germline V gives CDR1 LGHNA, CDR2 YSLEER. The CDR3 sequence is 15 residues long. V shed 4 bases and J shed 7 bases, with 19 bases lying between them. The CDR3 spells CASSLSGRGAGGYTF. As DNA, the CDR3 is TGCGCCAGCAGCCTATCGGGACGGGGGGCTGGTGGCTACACCTTC.

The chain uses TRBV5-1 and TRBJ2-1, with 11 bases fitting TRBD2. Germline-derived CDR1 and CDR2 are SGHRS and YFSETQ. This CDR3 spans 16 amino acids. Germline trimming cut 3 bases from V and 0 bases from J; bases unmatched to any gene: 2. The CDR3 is CASSSGLAGSYNEQFF. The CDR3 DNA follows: TGCGCCAGCAGCTCTGGACTAGCGGGCTCCTACAATGAGCAGTTCTTC.

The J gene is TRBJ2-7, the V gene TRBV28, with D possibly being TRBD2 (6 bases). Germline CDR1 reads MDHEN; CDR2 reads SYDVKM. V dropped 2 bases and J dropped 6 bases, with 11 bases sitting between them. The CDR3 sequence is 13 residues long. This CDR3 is CASSLNGRGEQYF. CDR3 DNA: TGTGCCAGCAGTTTAAACGGGAGAGGCGAGCAGTACTTC.

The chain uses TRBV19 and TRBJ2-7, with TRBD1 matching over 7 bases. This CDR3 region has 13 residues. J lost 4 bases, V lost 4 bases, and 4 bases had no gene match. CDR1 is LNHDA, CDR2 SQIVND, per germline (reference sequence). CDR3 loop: CASSRGTAYEQYF. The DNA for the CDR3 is TGTGCCAGTAGTAGGGGGACAGCTTACGAGCAGTACTTC.

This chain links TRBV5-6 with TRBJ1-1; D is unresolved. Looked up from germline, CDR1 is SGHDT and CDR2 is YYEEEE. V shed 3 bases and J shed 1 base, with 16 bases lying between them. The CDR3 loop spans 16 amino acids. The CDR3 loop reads CASSSSGRWRNTEAFF. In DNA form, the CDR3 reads TGTGCCAGCAGCTCGAGCGGGCGGTGGAGGAACACTGAAGCTTTCTTT.

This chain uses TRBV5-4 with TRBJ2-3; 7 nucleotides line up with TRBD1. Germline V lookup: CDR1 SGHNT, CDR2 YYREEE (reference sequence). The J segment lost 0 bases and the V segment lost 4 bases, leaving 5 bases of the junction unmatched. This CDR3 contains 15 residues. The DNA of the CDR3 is TGTGCCAGCAGCAGGACAGGCTCTAGCACAGATACGCAGTATTTT. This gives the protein CASSRTGSSTDTQYF. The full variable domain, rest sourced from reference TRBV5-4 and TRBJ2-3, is ETGVTQSPTHLIKTRGQQVTLRCSSQSGHNTVSWYQQALGQGPQFIFQYYREEENGRGNFPPRFSGLQFPNYSSELNVNALELDDSALYLCASSRTGSSTDTQYFGPGTRLTVL.

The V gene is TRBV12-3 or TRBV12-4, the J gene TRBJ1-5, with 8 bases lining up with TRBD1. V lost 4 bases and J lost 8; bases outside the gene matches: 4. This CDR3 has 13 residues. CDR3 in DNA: TGTGCCAGCAGTTGGACAGGGTTGAAGCCCCAGCATTTT. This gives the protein CASSWTGLKPQHF.

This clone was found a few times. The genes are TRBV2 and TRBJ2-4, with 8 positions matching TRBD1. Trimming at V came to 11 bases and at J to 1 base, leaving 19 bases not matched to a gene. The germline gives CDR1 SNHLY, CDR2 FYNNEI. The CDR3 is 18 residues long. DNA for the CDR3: TGTGCCGCCTCAGGGGGCAGGGGGCGACCTGCGGCCAAAAACATTCAGTACTTC. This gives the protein CAASGGRGRPAAKNIQYF.

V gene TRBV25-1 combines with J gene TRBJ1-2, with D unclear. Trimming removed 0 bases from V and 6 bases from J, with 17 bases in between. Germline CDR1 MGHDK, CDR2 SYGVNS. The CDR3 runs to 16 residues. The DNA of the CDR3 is TGTGCCAGCAGTGAATATTTTCCTCGAACGGAGGATGGCTACACCTTC. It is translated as CASSEYFPRTEDGYTF.

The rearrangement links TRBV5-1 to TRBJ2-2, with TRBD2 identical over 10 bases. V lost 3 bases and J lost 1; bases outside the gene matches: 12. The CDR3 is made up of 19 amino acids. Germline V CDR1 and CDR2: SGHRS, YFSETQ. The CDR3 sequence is CASSYPTPGLAENTGELFF. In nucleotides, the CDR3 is TGCGCCAGCAGCTACCCCACTCCCGGACTAGCGGAGAACACCGGGGAGCTGTTTTTT.